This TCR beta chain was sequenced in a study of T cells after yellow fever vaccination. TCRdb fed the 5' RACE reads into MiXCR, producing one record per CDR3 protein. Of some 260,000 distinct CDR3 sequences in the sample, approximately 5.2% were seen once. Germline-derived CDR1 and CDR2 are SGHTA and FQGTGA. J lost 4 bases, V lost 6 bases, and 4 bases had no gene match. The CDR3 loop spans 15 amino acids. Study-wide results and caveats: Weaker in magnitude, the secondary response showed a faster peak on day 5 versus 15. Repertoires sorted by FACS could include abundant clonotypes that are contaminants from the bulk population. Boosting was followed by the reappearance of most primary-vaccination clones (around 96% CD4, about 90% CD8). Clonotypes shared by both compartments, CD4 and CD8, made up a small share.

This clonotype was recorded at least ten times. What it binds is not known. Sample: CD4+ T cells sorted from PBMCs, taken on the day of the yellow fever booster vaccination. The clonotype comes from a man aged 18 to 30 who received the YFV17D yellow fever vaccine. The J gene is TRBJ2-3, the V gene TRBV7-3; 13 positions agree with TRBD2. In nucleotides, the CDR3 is TGTGCCAGCAGTATCGGACTAGCGGGGGCAGATACGCAGTATTTT. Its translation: CASSIGLAGADTQYF.